The 12 T cell receptor beta chains presented below share a single source sample, sequenced in a study of blood T cells in healthy people across ages. A second 7 to 11 cycle PCR used barcoded and J-beta primers. TCRdb analysed the 5' RACE reads with MiXCR anew, one entry per CDR3 protein. The sample lists around 1,500,000 distinct CDR3 sequences, 28% seen once, with 7% to 9% in the top ten. Sequences were obtained from blood. These receptors were taken from a woman in her thirties in good health.

This clonotype was observed a handful of times. The gene calls are TRBV10-3 and TRBJ2-5, with 9 positions matching TRBD2. The junction had 8 bases not matched to a gene; V was cut back by 9 bases and J by 0 bases. Germline V gene sequence: CDR1 ENHRY, CDR2 SYGVKD. The CDR3 sequence is 15 residues long. The chain's CDR3 is CAICQRGAHQETQYF. DNA of the CDR3: TGTGCCATTTGCCAGCGGGGGGCTCACCAAGAGACCCAGTACTTC.

This clonotype was observed a few times. The chain couples TRBV6-6 to TRBJ2-1; 11 nucleotides line up with TRBD2. J gave up 13 bases and V 8 bases, and 10 bases lay outside the gene matches. The CDR3 covers 13 residues. CDR1 is MNHNY, CDR2 SVGAGI, per germline (reference sequence). The CDR3 loop is CASGTSGNHPQFF. CDR3 sequence (DNA): TGTGCCAGCGGGACTAGCGGCAACCACCCCCAGTTCTTC.

CDR3 sequence (DNA): TGTGCCAGCAGTGAAGTTAGGACAGGTAGCAATCAGCCCCAGCATTTT. Encoded protein: CASSEVRTGSNQPQHF. The gene calls are TRBV6-1 and TRBJ1-5; 7 bases match TRBD1. V gave up 1 base and J gave up 0 bases; unmatched junction bases: 3. Germline-derived CDR1 and CDR2 are MNHNS and SASEGT. The CDR3 runs to 16 residues.

Only a few counts were recorded for this clonotype. The V gene is TRBV12-3 or TRBV12-4, the J gene TRBJ1-5; 9 bases match TRBD1. This CDR3 is built from 14 residues. The junction had 10 bases not matched to a gene; V was cut back by 7 bases and J by 9 bases. CDR3 sequence: CASILRGQGGPQHF. The CDR3 region has the DNA TGTGCCAGCATCCTTAGGGGACAGGGAGGGCCCCAGCATTTT.

In its sample, this clonotype was seen a few times. This chain links TRBV5-5 with TRBJ1-5; no firm D call. Germline-derived CDR1 and CDR2 are SGHKS and YYEKEE (reference sequence). Deletions cut 5 bases from V and 1 base from J, with 10 bases between. The CDR3 totals 14 residues. The CDR3 reads CASRKVGSNQPQHF. The CDR3 DNA is TGTGCCAGCAGGAAGGTCGGGAGCAATCAGCCCCAGCATTTT.

There are many counts of this clonotype. This chain uses TRBV7-9 with TRBJ2-5; 8 bases match TRBD2. The J segment lost 2 bases and the V segment lost 7 bases, leaving 3 bases of the junction unmatched. CDR1 SEHNR and CDR2 FQNEAQ come from the germline V gene (reference sequence). The CDR3 loop spans 13 amino acids. DNA of the CDR3: TGTGCCAGCACCCGGGGGGGGCAAGAGACCCAGTACTTC. Encoded protein: CASTRGGQETQYF.

This clonotype was seen a handful of times. The V gene is TRBV12-3 or TRBV12-4, the J gene TRBJ2-1, with no clear D. The CDR3 is made up of 11 amino acids. V was clipped by 5 bases and J by 6 bases, with 5 bases between them. CDR3 residues: CASSDTNEQFF. The CDR3 nucleotides read TGTGCCAGCAGTGACACCAATGAGCAGTTCTTC.

This clonotype was recorded many times. The junction does not match germline at one end; this may be a read error. This sequence joins TRBV5-1 and TRBJ2-7; TRBD1 matches 7 bases. The CDR3 is 14 amino acids. The germline CDR1 and CDR2 sequences are SGHRS and YFSETQ. CDR3: CASSLRTGSYEQYF. The CDR3 nucleotides are TGTGCCAGCAGCCTAAGGACAGGCTCCTACGAGCAGTACTTC.

The rearrangement joins TRBV18 to TRBJ1-1; a weak D match, TRBD1 (5 bases). Germline V gives CDR1 KGHSH, CDR2 LQKENI. Trimming pared 4 bases from V and 7 bases from J, leaving 10 bases between. The CDR3 is made up of 12 amino acids. CDR3 nucleotide sequence: TGTGCCAGCTCACTGGGGACGAGTGAAGCTTTCTTT. As protein: CASSLGTSEAFF.

This clonotype was recorded many times. This chain connects TRBV7-3 to TRBJ2-1; possible D gene TRBD2, 6 bases. This CDR3 spans 16 amino acids. V was shortened by 1 base and J by 4 bases, with 14 bases between the two germline ends. Germline V gene sequence: CDR1 SGHTA, CDR2 FQGTGA. For the CDR3, the DNA is TGTGCCAGCAGCTTAAACGGGGGTGACCTATACAATGAGCAGTTCTTC. This encodes CASSLNGGDLYNEQFF.

The sample holds a few counts of this clonotype. V usage is TRBV6-5 and J usage is TRBJ2-3, with 11 bases fitting TRBD2. Germline V gene sequence: CDR1 MNHEY, CDR2 SVGAGI. V shed 2 bases and J 2 bases; nucleotides not matched to a gene: 9. There are 18 residues in the CDR3. The CDR3 bases are TGTGCCAGCAGTTACACCTTTTATAGCGGGGGGGCCACAGATACGCAGTATTTT. Protein: CASSYTFYSGGATDTQYF.

This clonotype was counted at least ten times. The chain is built from TRBV7-3 and TRBJ2-2; 10 bases are a match to TRBD2. This CDR3 region has 15 residues. The J segment lost 4 bases and the V segment lost 5 bases, leaving 4 bases of the junction unmatched. Per the germline V gene, CDR1 is SGHTA and CDR2 is FQGTGA. The CDR3 spells CASSLAGAGTGELFF. The CDR3, as DNA: TGTGCCAGCAGCCTAGCGGGGGCGGGCACCGGGGAGCTGTTTTTT.